This is a list of T cell receptor beta chains from one sample in a study of shared clonotypes between healthy human individuals. TCRdb's copy holds only in-frame clones and misses some; the assay was immunoSEQ multiplex PCR. Of fewer than 700,000 clones listed, roughly 96% are singletons. Sequenced material: naive CD8+ T cells sorted from blood. The receptors shown here come from a woman aged 25 to 39 in good health. The CDR3 runs from the conserved cysteine through the conserved F or W. The D gene is left open where the match is weak. Clone sizes are given selectively: once, few, many, or a class where the clone is expanded.

len: 13; v_gene: TRBV9; j_gene: TRBJ2-7; abundance: once; d_gene: NA; CDR3aa: CASSVGYTHEQYF; CDR3nt: TGTGCCAGCAGCGTAGGGTATACCCACGAGCAGTACTTC
len: 16; v_gene: TRBV13; j_gene: TRBJ2-6; abundance: once; d_gene: NA; CDR3aa: CASSAAGLGGANVLTF; CDR3nt: TGTGCCAGCAGCGCTGCAGGGCTCGGGGGGGCCAACGTCCTGACTTTC
len: 15; v_gene: TRBV6-5; j_gene: TRBJ1-1; abundance: NA; d_gene: NA; CDR3aa: CASSYSLSMNTEAFF; CDR3nt: TGTGCCAGCAGTTACTCGCTGAGCATGAACACTGAAGCTTTCTTT
len: 14; v_gene: TRBV6-6; j_gene: TRBJ1-1; abundance: NA; d_gene: NA; CDR3aa: CASSYFPDGLEAFF; CDR3nt: TGTGCCAGCAGTTACTTCCCCGACGGACTTGAAGCTTTCTTT
len: 14; v_gene: TRBV28; j_gene: TRBJ1-6; abundance: NA; d_gene: NA; CDR3aa: CASSLRRGNSPLHF; CDR3nt: TGTGCCAGCAGTTTACGCAGGGGAAATTCACCCCTCCACTTT
len: 17; v_gene: TRBV12-2; j_gene: TRBJ2-7; abundance: NA; d_gene: NA; CDR3aa: CASRPESGQGLSYEQYF; CDR3nt: TGTGCAAGTCGCCCAGAATCGGGACAGGGCCTCTCCTACGAGCAGTACTTC
len: 15; v_gene: TRBV13; j_gene: TRBJ2-1; abundance: once; d_gene: TRBD2; CDR3aa: CASSQTSGKNNEQFF; CDR3nt: TGTGCCAGCAGCCAAACTAGCGGGAAGAACAATGAGCAGTTCTTC
len: 14; v_gene: TRBV27; j_gene: TRBJ1-1; abundance: NA; d_gene: TRBD1; CDR3aa: CASSRRGPDTEAFF; CDR3nt: TGTGCCAGCAGCCGCAGGGGGCCCGACACTGAAGCTTTCTTT
len: 14; v_gene: TRBV6-5; j_gene: TRBJ2-7; abundance: NA; d_gene: NA; CDR3aa: CASSRQVVDYEQYF; CDR3nt: TGTGCCAGCAGTCGACAGGTGGTTGACTACGAGCAGTACTTC
len: 12; v_gene: TRBV27; j_gene: TRBJ2-2; abundance: once; d_gene: NA; CDR3aa: CASSLRAGELFF; CDR3nt: TGTGCCAGCAGTTTACGGGCCGGGGAGCTGTTTTTT
len: 14; v_gene: TRBV5-6; j_gene: TRBJ1-2; abundance: NA; d_gene: TRBD1; CDR3aa: CASSSGTEYGGYTF; CDR3nt: TGTGCCAGCAGCTCCGGGACAGAGTATGGTGGCTACACCTTC
len: 15; v_gene: TRBV13; j_gene: TRBJ2-3; abundance: once; d_gene: TRBD2; CDR3aa: CASSPSGSGTDTQYF; CDR3nt: TGTGCCAGCAGCCCGAGCGGGAGTGGGACAGATACGCAGTATTTT
len: 16; v_gene: TRBV4-2; j_gene: TRBJ2-7; abundance: NA; d_gene: TRBD2; CDR3aa: CASSQDSSGLNYEQYF; CDR3nt: TGTGCCAGCAGCCAAGATTCTAGCGGGTTGAACTACGAGCAGTACTTC
len: 15; v_gene: TRBV4-1; j_gene: TRBJ1-1; abundance: NA; d_gene: NA; CDR3aa: CASSQVAGANTEAFF; CDR3nt: TGCGCCAGCAGCCAAGTGGCAGGGGCGAACACTGAAGCTTTCTTT
len: 12; v_gene: TRBV19; j_gene: TRBJ2-7; abundance: NA; d_gene: NA; CDR3aa: CASSIGGTEQYF; CDR3nt: TGTGCCAGTAGTATAGGAGGGACCGAGCAGTACTTC
len: 15; v_gene: TRBV9; j_gene: TRBJ2-7; abundance: NA; d_gene: TRBD2; CDR3aa: CASSPTSGGSYEQYF; CDR3nt: TGTGCCAGCAGCCCCACTAGCGGGGGTTCCTACGAGCAGTACTTC
len: 13; v_gene: TRBV27; j_gene: TRBJ2-7; abundance: NA; d_gene: NA; CDR3aa: CASCDRNTYEQYF; CDR3nt: TGTGCCAGCTGCGACAGGAACACCTACGAGCAGTACTTC
len: 14; v_gene: TRBV5-1; j_gene: TRBJ2-7; abundance: NA; d_gene: NA; CDR3aa: CASSLGLSSSEQYF; CDR3nt: TGCGCCAGCAGCTTGGGACTTTCCTCCTCCGAGCAGTACTTC
len: 12; v_gene: TRBV11-2; j_gene: TRBJ2-3; abundance: NA; d_gene: NA; CDR3aa: CASSHLSDTQYF; CDR3nt: TGTGCCAGCAGCCACCTGTCAGATACGCAGTATTTT
len: 15; v_gene: TRBV6-5; j_gene: TRBJ1-2; abundance: NA; d_gene: NA; CDR3aa: CASSLSMSLAYGYTF; CDR3nt: TGTGCCAGCAGTCTCAGTATGTCGCTCGCCTATGGCTACACCTTC
len: 13; v_gene: TRBV25-1; j_gene: TRBJ2-7; abundance: NA; d_gene: TRBD2; CDR3aa: CASSEAGDYEQYF; CDR3nt: TGTGCCAGCAGTGAGGCGGGAGACTACGAGCAGTACTTC
len: 18; v_gene: TRBV4-2; j_gene: TRBJ2-1; abundance: NA; d_gene: NA; CDR3aa: CASSQDANPRASYNEQFF; CDR3nt: TGTGCCAGCAGCCAAGACGCGAATCCCCGGGCCTCCTACAATGAGCAGTTCTTC
len: 12; v_gene: TRBV19; j_gene: TRBJ2-7; abundance: few; d_gene: NA; CDR3aa: CASSEAGYEQYF; CDR3nt: TGTGCCAGTAGCGAAGCGGGCTACGAGCAGTACTTC
len: 13; v_gene: TRBV19; j_gene: TRBJ1-1; abundance: NA; d_gene: NA; CDR3aa: CASSMEVNTEAFF; CDR3nt: TGTGCCAGTAGTATGGAGGTGAACACTGAAGCTTTCTTT
len: 16; v_gene: TRBV7-9; j_gene: TRBJ2-7; abundance: NA; d_gene: TRBD2; CDR3aa: CASSSPEREGHYEQYF; CDR3nt: TGTGCCAGCAGCTCCCCCGAGCGGGAGGGCCACTACGAGCAGTACTTC
len: 15; v_gene: TRBV6-6; j_gene: TRBJ2-7; abundance: NA; d_gene: TRBD2; CDR3aa: CASRGLAGDSYEQYF; CDR3nt: TGTGCCAGCAGGGGACTAGCGGGAGATTCTTACGAGCAGTACTTC
len: 15; v_gene: TRBV27; j_gene: TRBJ2-1; abundance: NA; d_gene: TRBD2; CDR3aa: CASSSGTSGDNEQFF; CDR3nt: TGTGCCAGCAGTTCCGGGACTAGCGGGGACAATGAGCAGTTCTTC
len: 19; v_gene: TRBV11-3; j_gene: TRBJ2-1; abundance: once; d_gene: NA; CDR3aa: CASSSRGDPQWPSYNEQFF; CDR3nt: TGTGCCAGCAGCTCGAGAGGGGACCCTCAATGGCCTTCCTACAATGAGCAGTTCTTC
len: 17; v_gene: TRBV4-1; j_gene: TRBJ2-7; abundance: NA; d_gene: TRBD2; CDR3aa: CASSPGPTSGDSYEQYF; CDR3nt: TGCGCCAGCAGCCCGGGCCCAACTAGCGGGGACTCCTACGAGCAGTACTTC
len: 17; v_gene: TRBV4-1; j_gene: TRBJ2-5; abundance: NA; d_gene: NA; CDR3aa: CASSQEGTPSARETQYF; CDR3nt: TGCGCCAGCAGCCAAGAAGGGACCCCCTCCGCCAGGGAGACCCAGTACTTC
len: 15; v_gene: TRBV11-3; j_gene: TRBJ2-3; abundance: NA; d_gene: NA; CDR3aa: CASSYREGATDTQYF; CDR3nt: TGTGCCAGCAGCTACCGGGAAGGGGCCACAGATACGCAGTATTTT